This T cell receptor (beta chain) was documented in a study of shared clonotypes between healthy human individuals. CD45RO negativity and positive selection for CCR7 defined naive CD8 cells, a population that excluded terminally differentiated effector memory CD45RA+ cells. Deep-level running was used for the assay. Assay: immunoSEQ multiplex PCR; the TCRdb copy retains only in-frame clones and omits some. The sample records hundreds of thousands of clones, 90% to 95% being singletons. This TCR was sampled from a woman under 40 in good health. The sequenced sample was naive CD8+ T cells sorted from blood.

The CDR3 DNA reads as TGCGCCAGCAGCAAGTGGACTAGGAAAAATGAGCAGTTCTTC. Residues: CASSKWTRKNEQFF. V is TRBV5-1 and J is TRBJ2-1; 7 bases agree with TRBD2. V lost 4 bases, J lost 7 bases, and 8 bases stayed unmatched. Germline V lookup: CDR1 SGHRS, CDR2 YFSETQ. The CDR3 covers 14 residues.